This T cell receptor beta chain was recorded in a study of radiotherapy plus CTLA-4 blockade in lung cancer. Turning to the study itself: Patients showed objective responses in 15% to 20% of cases, and disease control was achieved by approximately 31%.

Germline CDR1 and CDR2: SGHNT and YYREEE (reference sequence). With V trimmed by 4 bases and J by 4 bases, 15 bases remained unmatched. This CDR3 has 17 residues. Data came from immunoSEQ multiplex PCR; TCRdb stores just in-frame clones and leaves some out. The sample carries fewer than 150,000 clones, 65% to 85% recorded once. This clonotype originated in a human donor with non-small cell lung cancer who had a partial response to radiotherapy plus ipilimumab. J is TRBJ2-5 and V is TRBV5-4; 8 positions match TRBD1. The material was peripheral blood, obtained from a patient treated with radiotherapy plus ipilimumab. In DNA, the CDR3 is TGTGCCAGCAGCCCTACCCGCTGGACAGGGTTTCTAGAGACCCAGTACTTC. Residues: CASSPTRWTGFLETQYF.